This T cell receptor beta chain was captured by sequencing in a study of cytotoxic CD8 clonotypes in ibrutinib-treated CLL. About the research overall: The cohort had about a dozen relapsed/refractory and some 14 treatment-naive patients, roughly 17 IGHV unmutated.

The CDR3 has 18 amino acids. V shed 4 bases and J 4 bases; nucleotides not matched to a gene: 11. CDR1 and CDR2 from the germline V gene are LNHNV and YYDKDF (reference sequence). This clone showed up just once. Its antigen remains unknown. Some clones are missing from TCRdb's copy, which holds only in-frame ones; the method was immunoSEQ multiplex PCR. The repertoire holds about 300,000 clones, 76% seen once, with about 5.7% in the top ten. Study outcomes and limitations: The public clonotypes identified were infrequent and showed contraction or stability on treatment. At the start, clonality exceeded age-matched healthy donors and followed circulating CD8+ T-cell counts.

The receptor's source is a human donor with chronic lymphocytic leukemia. The sample was PBMCs, taken at disease progression, from a patient treated with ibrutinib. V and J are TRBV15 and TRBJ2-1; 12 bases are a match to TRBD2. CDR3 DNA sequence: TGTGCCACCAGCAAGTACAGTAGGACTAGCGGGATGTACAATGAGCAGTTCTTC. It yields the protein CATSKYSRTSGMYNEQFF.